This is a list of T cell receptor beta chains from one sample in a study of blood T cell repertoires in COVID-19. Repertoires were generated with immunoSEQ multiplex PCR, while TCRdb's copy carries only in-frame clones and drops some. The data show fewer than 150,000 clones, with approximately 84% seen just once and approximately 6.6% held by the top ten. Sequencing used peripheral blood. These TCRs come from a human donor in a cohort sampled during active COVID-19. The CDR3 runs from the conserved cysteine through the conserved F or W. D genes are given only for firm matches. The listing skips clone size in some rows; elsewhere it reads once, few, many or a size class.

v_gene	abundance	len	j_gene	d_gene	CDR3nt	CDR3aa
TRBV5-4	-	14	TRBJ1-4	-	TGTGCCAGCAGCTTGACAGCAACTAATGAAAAACTGTTTTTT	CASSLTATNEKLFF
TRBV7-3	-	14	TRBJ2-3	-	TGTGCCAGCAGCAAGGGGCTACGCACAGATACGCAGTATTTT	CASSKGLRTDTQYF
TRBV12-3/TRBV12-4	-	12	TRBJ1-2	TRBD1	TGTGCCAGCAGCCGGACAGGGCCTGGCTACACCTTC	CASSRTGPGYTF
TRBV6-2/TRBV6-3	-	15	TRBJ1-1	-	TGTGCCAGCAGTTACTCGGGGGGAAGGGGAACTGAAGCTTTCTTT	CASSYSGGRGTEAFF
TRBV10-3	once	13	TRBJ1-2	-	TGTGCCTCCGGAGGGCCTGTGGGGGATGGCTACACCTTC	CASGGPVGDGYTF
TRBV7-2	-	14	TRBJ2-7	-	TGTGCCAGCAGCCCAGGTGGGCTCTCCTACGAGCAGTACTTC	CASSPGGLSYEQYF
TRBV7-8	-	15	TRBJ1-5	TRBD1	TGTGCCAGCAGCCAAGACAGGGGGCGCATCGAGCCCCAGCATTTT	CASSQDRGRIEPQHF
TRBV2	-	14	TRBJ1-1	TRBD1	TGTGCCAGCAGTGATTGGGGGGACAGCACTGAAGCTTTCTTT	CASSDWGDSTEAFF
TRBV6-5	-	13	TRBJ1-2	TRBD1	TGTGCCAGCAGAGATGGGGACAGCTATGGCTACACCTTC	CASRDGDSYGYTF
TRBV10-3	-	16	TRBJ2-7	TRBD2	TGTGCCATCAGTGCCAGAGCGGGGGCTAGCTCCTACGAGCAGTACTTC	CAISARAGASSYEQYF
TRBV11-2	-	13	TRBJ2-5	-	TGTGCCAGCAGACAAACAGGGTTGGAGACCCAGTACTTC	CASRQTGLETQYF
TRBV7-9	-	13	TRBJ2-1	TRBD1	TGTGCCAGCAGCCCCGGACAGGTCGGGGAGCAGTTCTTC	CASSPGQVGEQFF
TRBV5-1	-	12	TRBJ2-7	TRBD1	TGCGCCAGCAGCATCGGGACAGGATTGCAGTACTTC	CASSIGTGLQYF
TRBV4-1	-	14	TRBJ2-7	TRBD1	TGCGCCAGCAAAAGGGGGCTTAGCTCCTACGAGCAGTACTTC	CASKRGLSSYEQYF
TRBV11-2	-	15	TRBJ1-1	-	TGTGCCAGCAGCTTAGTGGGAGGGGTGAACACTGAAGCTTTCTTT	CASSLVGGVNTEAFF
TRBV6-1	-	11	TRBJ2-5	-	TGTGCCAGCAGTGAGGCCGAGACCCAGTACTTC	CASSEAETQYF
TRBV15	-	14	TRBJ2-2	-	TGTGCCACCAGCAGAGACAGGGGCACCGGGGAGCTGTTTTTT	CATSRDRGTGELFF
TRBV12-3/TRBV12-4	-	13	TRBJ2-4	-	TGTGCCAGCAGTTTGGAAGGGGCGGACATTCAGTACTTC	CASSLEGADIQYF
TRBV29-1	-	12	TRBJ1-1	TRBD1	TGCAGCGTCTACAGGGGGAACACTGAAGCTTTCTTT	CSVYRGNTEAFF
TRBV6-2/TRBV6-3	-	15	TRBJ2-5	-	TGTGCCAGCAGTTATAACGAACTAGCATTAGAGACCCAGTACTTC	CASSYNELALETQYF
TRBV6-5	once	13	TRBJ1-6	-	TGTGCCAGCGGGCGGGACCGAGATTCACCCCTCCACTTT	CASGRDRDSPLHF
TRBV11-1	few	15	TRBJ1-1	-	TGTGCCAGCAGCGTTGAGACAGGCACGGGAACTGAAGCTTTCTTT	CASSVETGTGTEAFF
TRBV19	-	14	TRBJ1-2	TRBD1	TGTGCCAGTAGTGAGACAGGGATTAACTATGGCTACACCTTC	CASSETGINYGYTF
TRBV11-2	-	15	TRBJ2-3	-	TGTGCCAGCAGCTTAGAAACAGGGAACACAGATACGCAGTATTTT	CASSLETGNTDTQYF
TRBV3-1/TRBV3-2	-	12	TRBJ2-7	TRBD1	TGTGCCAGCAGCCACGTCAGGGGGCATAAGTACTTC	CASSHVRGHKYF
TRBV3-1/TRBV3-2	few	15	TRBJ2-1	TRBD2	TGTGCCAGCAGCCAGCCTAGCGGGGCCTACAATGAGCAGTTCTTC	CASSQPSGAYNEQFF
TRBV28	-	15	TRBJ2-5	-	TGTGCCAGCAGTTTAGGAGGGGCTGGGTTAGAGACCCAGTACTTC	CASSLGGAGLETQYF
TRBV6-6	-	13	TRBJ1-5	-	TGTGCCAGCACCCTCCAAAGCTCGGAGCCCCAGCATTTT	CASTLQSSEPQHF
TRBV7-2	-	15	TRBJ1-4	TRBD1	TGTGCCAGCAGCTTAGACGGCAGGGGGAATGAAAAACTGTTTTTT	CASSLDGRGNEKLFF
TRBV30	-	18	TRBJ2-1	TRBD2	TGTGCCTGGAGTCCCGGACTAGCGGGGGATTGGTACTACAATGAGCAGTTCTTC	CAWSPGLAGDWYYNEQFF
TRBV2	-	15	TRBJ1-3	-	TGTGCCAGCAGCGCGGACGGGATCCCTGGAAACACCATATATTTT	CASSADGIPGNTIYF
TRBV11-2	-	14	TRBJ2-7	TRBD2	TGTGCCAGCAGCTTAGTGGCGGGGGACTACGAGCAGTACTTC	CASSLVAGDYEQYF
TRBV9	-	20	TRBJ2-1	TRBD2	TGTGCCAGCAGCCGTAGAGGATCAAGCGGGGGGCGAAGCTCCTACAATGAGCAGTTCTTC	CASSRRGSSGGRSSYNEQFF